This T cell receptor beta chain was recorded in a study of Graves' ophthalmopathy and Graves' hyperthyroidism. Whole-study findings and limits: Sensitivity of under 71% and specificity of approximately 76% were achieved by the model that predicted ophthalmopathy progression. A model built from 13 signatures distinguished ophthalmopathy from stable hyperthyroidism with approximately 89% sensitivity and 81.08% specificity.

RNA transcripts yielded amplified TCR beta CDR3 regions. HTBI primers served in a first-round RT-PCR, which a second-round multiplex PCR followed. TCRdb itself ran the multiplex PCR reads through MiXCR, one entry per CDR3 protein. The sample carries roughly 1.1 million distinct CDR3 sequences, 35% to 45% recorded once. About this clonotype itself: Its specificity is not known. With a much larger clone just one base away, this may be a read error.

CDR3 length: 14 amino acids. Other autoimmune diseases, uncontrolled infections, pregnancy or lactation ruled patients out of participation. Clinicians made diagnoses from clinical symptoms, serum thyroxine, TRAb, thyroid ultrasound and orbital computed tomography. The chain couples TRBV12-3 or TRBV12-4 to TRBJ2-5; D is uncertain. This TCR was recovered from an adult man with Graves' hyperthyroidism. The sequencing input was peripheral blood or thyroid tissue (not recorded which). The CDR3 DNA follows: TGTGCCAGCAGCGTGGATGTGAAAGAAGAGTCCCAGTACTTC. It yields the protein CASSVDVKEESQYF.